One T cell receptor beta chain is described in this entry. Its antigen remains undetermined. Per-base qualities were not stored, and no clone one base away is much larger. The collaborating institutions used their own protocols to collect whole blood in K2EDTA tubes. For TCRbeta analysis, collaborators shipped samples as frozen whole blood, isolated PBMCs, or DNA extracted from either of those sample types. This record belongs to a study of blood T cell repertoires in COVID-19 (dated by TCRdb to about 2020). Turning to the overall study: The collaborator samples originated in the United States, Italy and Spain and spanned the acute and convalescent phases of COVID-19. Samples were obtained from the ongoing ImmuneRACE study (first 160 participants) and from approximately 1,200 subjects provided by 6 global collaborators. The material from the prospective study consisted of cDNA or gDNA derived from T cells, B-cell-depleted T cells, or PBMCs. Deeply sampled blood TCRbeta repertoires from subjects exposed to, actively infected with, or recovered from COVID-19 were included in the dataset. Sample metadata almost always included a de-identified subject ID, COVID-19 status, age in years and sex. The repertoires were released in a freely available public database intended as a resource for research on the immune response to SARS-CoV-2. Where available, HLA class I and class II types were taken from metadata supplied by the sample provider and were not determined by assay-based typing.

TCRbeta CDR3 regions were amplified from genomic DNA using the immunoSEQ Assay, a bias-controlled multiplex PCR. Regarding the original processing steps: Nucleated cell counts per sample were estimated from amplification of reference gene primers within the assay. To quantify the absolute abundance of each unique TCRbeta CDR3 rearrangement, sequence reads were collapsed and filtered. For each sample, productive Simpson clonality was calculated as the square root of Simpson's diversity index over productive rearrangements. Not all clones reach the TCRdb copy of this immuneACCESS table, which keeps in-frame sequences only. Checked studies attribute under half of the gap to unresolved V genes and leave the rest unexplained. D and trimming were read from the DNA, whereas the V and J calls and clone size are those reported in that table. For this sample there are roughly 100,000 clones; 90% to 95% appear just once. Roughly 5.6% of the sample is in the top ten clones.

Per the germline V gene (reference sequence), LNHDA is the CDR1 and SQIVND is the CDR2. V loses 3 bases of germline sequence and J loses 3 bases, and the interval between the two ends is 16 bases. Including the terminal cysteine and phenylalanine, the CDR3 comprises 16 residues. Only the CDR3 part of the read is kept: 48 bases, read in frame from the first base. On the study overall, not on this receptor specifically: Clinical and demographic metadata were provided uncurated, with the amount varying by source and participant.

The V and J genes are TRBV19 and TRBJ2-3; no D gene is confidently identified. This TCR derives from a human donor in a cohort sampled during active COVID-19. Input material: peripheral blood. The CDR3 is CASSMELGAGTDTQYF. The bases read TGTGCCAGTAGTATGGAACTCGGCGCAGGAACAGATACGCAGTATTTT.